The T cell receptor (beta chain) described here comes from a study of blood T cell repertoires in COVID-19. Overall study: Spain, Italy and the United States supplied samples that represented acute and convalescent COVID-19. In each case, the material was cDNA or gDNA derived from T cells, B-cell-depleted T cells, or PBMCs.

The CDR3 consists of 16 residues. J was trimmed by 0 bases and V by 2 bases; bases with no gene match: 3. CDR1 is MGHDK, CDR2 SYGVNS, per germline. The repertoire was sequenced with immunoSEQ multiplex PCR; TCRdb's copy has only in-frame clones and lacks some. Of some 110,000 clones listed, 76% are singletons. This clone came up a few times. The TCR comes from a man aged 80 or over with COVID-19, enrolled during active disease. The V and J genes are TRBV25-1 and TRBJ2-7; 11 bases match TRBD1. What was sequenced was peripheral blood. The CDR3 region has the DNA TGTGCCAGCAGTGAAGCCGGGACAGGGGGCTCCTACGAGCAGTACTTC. Translation gives CASSEAGTGGSYEQYF.